This TCR beta chain was documented in a study of CD8 T cells in Susac syndrome. Reverse transcription of roughly 0.45 to 1 ug RNA was carried out with random hexamers. Via MiXCR, TCRdb re-called the immunoSEQ multiplex PCR reads, giving one row per CDR3 protein. The data hold approximately 100,000 distinct CDR3 sequences, with around 93% observed a single time. V dropped 6 bases and J dropped 0 bases, with 9 bases sitting between them. CDR3 length: 14 residues. CDR1 is SGHTA, CDR2 FQGNSA, per germline. The chain combines TRBV7-2 with TRBJ1-3; D is perhaps TRBD1 (5 bases). Sequences were obtained from CD8+ T cells from PBMCs. This TCR came from a human donor in good health. In DNA form, the CDR3 reads TGTGCCAGCAGGGCGGGGGGCTCTGGAAACACCATATATTTT. It translates to CASRAGGSGNTIYF. The variable domain in full, completed from reference TRBV7-2 and TRBJ1-3, reads GAGVSQSPSNKVTEKGKDVELRCDPISGHTALYWYRQSLGQGLEFLIYFQGNSAPDKSGLPSDRFSAERTGGSVSTLTIQRTQQEDSAVYLCASRAGGSGNTIYFGEGSWLTVV.